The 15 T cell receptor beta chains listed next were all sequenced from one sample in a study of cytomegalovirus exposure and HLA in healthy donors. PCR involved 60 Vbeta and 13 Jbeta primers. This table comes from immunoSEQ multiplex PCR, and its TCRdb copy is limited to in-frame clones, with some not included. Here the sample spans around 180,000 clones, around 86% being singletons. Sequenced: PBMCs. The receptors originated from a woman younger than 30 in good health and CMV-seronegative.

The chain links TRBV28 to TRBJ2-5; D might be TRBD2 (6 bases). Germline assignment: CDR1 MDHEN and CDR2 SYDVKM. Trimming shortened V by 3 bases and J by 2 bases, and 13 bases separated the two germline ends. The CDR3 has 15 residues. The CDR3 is CASSFPGVLQETQYF. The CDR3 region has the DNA TGTGCCAGCAGTTTCCCGGGGGTCCTACAAGAGACCCAGTACTTC.

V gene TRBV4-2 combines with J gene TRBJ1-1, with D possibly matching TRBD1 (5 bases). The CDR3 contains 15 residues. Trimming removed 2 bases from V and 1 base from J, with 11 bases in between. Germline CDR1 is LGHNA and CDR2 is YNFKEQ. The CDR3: CASSQPGLPNTEAFF. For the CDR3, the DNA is TGTGCCAGCAGCCAACCGGGACTCCCGAACACTGAAGCTTTCTTT.

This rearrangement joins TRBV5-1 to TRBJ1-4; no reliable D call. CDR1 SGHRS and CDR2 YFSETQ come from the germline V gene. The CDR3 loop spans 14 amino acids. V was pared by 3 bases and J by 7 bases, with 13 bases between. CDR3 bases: TGCGCCAGCAGCTCGAGGGCTCCGAGTGAAAAACTGTTTTTT. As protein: CASSSRAPSEKLFF.

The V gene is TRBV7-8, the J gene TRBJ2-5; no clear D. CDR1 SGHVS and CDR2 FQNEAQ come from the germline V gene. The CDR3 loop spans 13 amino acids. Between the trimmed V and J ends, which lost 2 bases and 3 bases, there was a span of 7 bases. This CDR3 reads CASSLYVKETQYF. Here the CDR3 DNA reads TGTGCCAGCAGCTTATATGTAAAAGAGACCCAGTACTTC.

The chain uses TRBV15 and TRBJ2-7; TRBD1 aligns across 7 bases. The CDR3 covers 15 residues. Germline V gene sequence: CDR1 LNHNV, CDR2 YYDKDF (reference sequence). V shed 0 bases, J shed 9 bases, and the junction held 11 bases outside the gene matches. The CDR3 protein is CATSRDLEQGSGQYF. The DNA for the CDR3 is TGTGCCACCAGCAGAGATCTCGAACAGGGGTCGGGGCAGTACTTC.

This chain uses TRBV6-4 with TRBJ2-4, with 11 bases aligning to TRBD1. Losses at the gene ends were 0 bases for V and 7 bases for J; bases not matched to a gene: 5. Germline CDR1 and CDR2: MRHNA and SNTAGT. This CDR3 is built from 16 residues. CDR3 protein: CASSDSTGTGGNIQYF. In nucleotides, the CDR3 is TGTGCCAGCAGTGACTCAACCGGGACAGGGGGTAACATTCAGTACTTC.

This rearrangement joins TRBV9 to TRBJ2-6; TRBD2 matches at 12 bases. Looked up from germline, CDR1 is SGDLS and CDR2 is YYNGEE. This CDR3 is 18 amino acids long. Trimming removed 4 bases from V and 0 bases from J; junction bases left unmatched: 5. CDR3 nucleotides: TGTGCCAGCAGCTCTCGGACTAGCGGGACCTCTGGGGCCAACGTCCTGACTTTC. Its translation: CASSSRTSGTSGANVLTF.

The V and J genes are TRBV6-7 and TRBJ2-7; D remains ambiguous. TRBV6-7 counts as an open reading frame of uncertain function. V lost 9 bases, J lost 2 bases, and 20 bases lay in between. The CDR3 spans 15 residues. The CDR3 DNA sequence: TGTGCCAGTACCCTGCCGGTCATTAATACCTACGAGCAGTACTTC. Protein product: CASTLPVINTYEQYF.

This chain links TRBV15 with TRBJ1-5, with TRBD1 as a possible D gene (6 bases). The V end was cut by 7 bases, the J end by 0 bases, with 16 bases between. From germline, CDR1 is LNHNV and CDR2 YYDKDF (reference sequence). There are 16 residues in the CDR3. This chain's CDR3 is CATKDFRGYSNQPQHF. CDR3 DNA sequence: TGTGCCACCAAAGACTTCAGGGGCTATAGCAATCAGCCCCAGCATTTT.

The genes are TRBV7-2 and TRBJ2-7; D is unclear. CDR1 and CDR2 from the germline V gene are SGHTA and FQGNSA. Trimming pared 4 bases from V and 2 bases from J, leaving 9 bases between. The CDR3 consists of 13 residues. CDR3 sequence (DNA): TGTGCCAGCAGCTCCTACGGTCCCTACGAGCAGTACTTC. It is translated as CASSSYGPYEQYF.

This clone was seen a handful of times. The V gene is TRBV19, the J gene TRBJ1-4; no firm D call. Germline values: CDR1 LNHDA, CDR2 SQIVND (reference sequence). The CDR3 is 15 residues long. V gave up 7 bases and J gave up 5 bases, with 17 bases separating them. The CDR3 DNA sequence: TGTGCCAGTATGGTTGGCGGAGCCAACAATGAAAAACTGTTTTTT. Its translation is CASMVGGANNEKLFF.

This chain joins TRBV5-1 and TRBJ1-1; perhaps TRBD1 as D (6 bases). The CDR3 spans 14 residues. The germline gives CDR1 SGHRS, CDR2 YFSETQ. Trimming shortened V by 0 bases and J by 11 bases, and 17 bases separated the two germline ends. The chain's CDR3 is CASSLGGDTKRAFF. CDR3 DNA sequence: TGCGCCAGCAGCTTGGGTGGGGACACCAAAAGGGCTTTCTTT. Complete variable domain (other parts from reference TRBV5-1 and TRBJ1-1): KAGVTQTPRYLIKTRGQQVTLSCSPISGHRSVSWYQQTPGQGLQFLFEYFSETQRNKGNFPGRFSGRQFSNSRSEMNVSTLELGDSALYLCASSLGGDTKRAFFGQGTRLTVV.

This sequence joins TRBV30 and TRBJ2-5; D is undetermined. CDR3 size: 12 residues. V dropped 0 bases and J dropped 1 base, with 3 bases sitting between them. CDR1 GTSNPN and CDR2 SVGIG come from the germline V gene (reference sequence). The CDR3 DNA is TGTGCCTGGAGTGTACTCCAAGAGACCCAGTACTTC. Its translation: CAWSVLQETQYF.

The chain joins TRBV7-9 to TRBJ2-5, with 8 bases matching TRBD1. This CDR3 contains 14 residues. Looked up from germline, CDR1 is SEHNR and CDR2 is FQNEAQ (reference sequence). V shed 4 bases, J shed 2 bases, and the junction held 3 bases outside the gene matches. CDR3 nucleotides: TGTGCCAGCAGCTCCAGGACAGGGCAAGAGACCCAGTACTTC. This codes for CASSSRTGQETQYF.

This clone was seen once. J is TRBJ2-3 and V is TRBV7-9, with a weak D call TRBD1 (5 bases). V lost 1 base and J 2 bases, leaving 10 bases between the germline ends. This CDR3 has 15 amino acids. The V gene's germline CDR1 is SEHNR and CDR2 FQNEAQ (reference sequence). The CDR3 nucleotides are TGTGCCAGCAGCTTAGAGGGGATTCTCACAGATACGCAGTATTTT. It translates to CASSLEGILTDTQYF.